The 22 T cell receptor beta chains listed next were all sequenced from one sample in a study of PD-1 blockade in classical Hodgkin lymphoma. Produced via immunoSEQ multiplex PCR; TCRdb's table is partial and in-frame only. In the table there are some 23,000 clones, 80% of which are singletons. Each patient experienced a relapse that followed autologous stem cell transplantation, and brentuximab vedotin exposure varied. This specimen was peripheral blood mononuclear cells (PBMCs), taken before the second cycle of nivolumab. The receptor set was obtained from a human donor with classical Hodgkin lymphoma.

This chain connects TRBV7-2 to TRBJ1-3; the match to TRBD1 covers 9 bases. Trimming at V came to 5 bases and at J to 4 bases, leaving 6 bases not matched to a gene. CDR3 length equals 15 residues. Per germline, CDR1 SGHTA and CDR2 FQGNSA. The CDR3 DNA follows: TGTGCCAGCAGCCCACGGACAGGGGTCGGAAACACCATATATTTT. This codes for CASSPRTGVGNTIYF.

This sequence joins TRBV5-1 and TRBJ1-4; D is unclear. The CDR3 has 15 amino acids. Trimming took off 0 bases at V and 7 bases at J, with 13 bases between the two ends. CDR1 and CDR2 from the germline V gene are SGHRS and YFSETQ. CDR3 nucleotides: TGCGCCAGCAGCTTGGAAGGGTATCCAGGTGAAAAACTGTTTTTT. This sequence encodes CASSLEGYPGEKLFF.

The V call is TRBV19, the J call TRBJ2-1; 12 bases align to TRBD2. CDR1 is LNHDA, CDR2 SQIVND, per germline (reference sequence). There are 14 residues in the CDR3. CDR3 nucleotide sequence: TGTCCAACGTCCGGACTAGCGGGATACAATGAGCAGTTCTTC. It specifies CPTSGLAGYNEQFF.

To note about this clone: The junction shows a germline mismatch at one end, possibly a read error. The chain is built from TRBV7-8 and TRBJ2-5; TRBD1 or TRBD2 may be the D gene (5 bases each). CDR1 is SGHVS, CDR2 FQNEAQ, per germline. The length of the CDR3 is 13 residues. The CDR3 loop reads CASRKRDQETQYF. DNA of the CDR3: TGTGCCAGCAGGAAACGGGACCAGGAGACCCAGTACTTC.

V usage is TRBV7-2 and J usage is TRBJ1-3; D unresolved. V lost 7 bases, J lost 2 bases, and 15 bases lay in between. Germline V gives CDR1 SGHTA, CDR2 FQGNSA. The CDR3 is 15 residues long. The CDR3 sequence is CASTPSAGAGNTIYF. The CDR3 region has the DNA TGTGCCAGCACCCCGTCGGCCGGGGCTGGAAACACCATATATTTT. The full variable domain, completed using reference TRBV7-2 and TRBJ1-3, is GAGVSQSPSNKVTEKGKDVELRCDPISGHTALYWYRQSLGQGLEFLIYFQGNSAPDKSGLPSDRFSAERTGGSVSTLTIQRTQQEDSAVYLCASTPSAGAGNTIYFGEGSWLTVV.

This chain uses TRBV7-8 with TRBJ2-7, with D perhaps TRBD2 (6 bases). Per the germline V gene, CDR1 is SGHVS and CDR2 is FQNEAQ. Deletions cut 5 bases from V and 1 base from J, with 9 bases between. The CDR3 totals 13 residues. CDR3 DNA sequence: TGTGCCAGCAGCGTGACTAGTTCCTACGAGCAGTACTTC. Its translation is CASSVTSSYEQYF. Using reference TRBV7-8 and TRBJ2-7 for the parts outside the CDR3, the full variable domain is GAGVSQSPRYKVAKRGQDVALRCDPISGHVSLFWYQQALGQGPEFLTYFQNEAQLDKSGLPSDRFFAERPEGSVSTLKIQRTQQEDSAVYLCASSVTSSYEQYFGPGTRLTVT.

The chain employs TRBV2 and TRBJ1-1, with 7 bases aligning to TRBD1. Per the germline V gene, CDR1 is SNHLY and CDR2 is FYNNEI. Trimming cost V 6 bases and J 6 bases; bases outside gene matches: 13. This CDR3 is built from 15 residues. CDR3 protein: CASRPGGGVNAEAFF. The CDR3 DNA reads TGTGCCAGCAGACCTGGAGGGGGCGTTAACGCTGAAGCTTTCTTT.

The chain couples TRBV5-4 to TRBJ1-1, with TRBD1 matching over 9 bases. The CDR3 length is 14 residues. Germline V gene data show CDR1 as SGHNT and CDR2 as YYREEE (reference sequence). Trimming at V came to 3 bases and at J to 3 bases, leaving 3 bases not matched to a gene. CDR3 sequence reads: CASSSDRGDTEAFF. As DNA, the CDR3 is TGTGCCAGCAGCTCGGACAGGGGAGACACTGAAGCTTTCTTT.

The V call is TRBV29-1, the J call TRBJ2-1, with a weak D call TRBD2 (6 bases). This CDR3 contains 11 residues. Trimming took off 6 bases at V and 8 bases at J, with 11 bases between the two ends. Germline V gives CDR1 SQVTM, CDR2 ANQGSEA. In nucleotides, the CDR3 is TGCAGCGTGGGGACTGTTTATGAGCAGTTCTTC. Amino acids: CSVGTVYEQFF.

The genes are TRBV28 and TRBJ2-3; D may correspond to TRBD1 or TRBD2 (5 bases each). V lost 8 bases and J lost 0, with 15 bases in between. Germline CDR1 reads MDHEN; CDR2 reads SYDVKM. CDR3 length: 15 amino acids. The CDR3 loop is CASSRWGMSTDTQYF. CDR3 nucleotide sequence: TGTGCCAGCTCTCGTTGGGGGATGAGCACAGATACGCAGTATTTT.

This clone occurred once. This chain links TRBV7-9 with TRBJ1-4; 7 positions match TRBD1. V was pared by 6 bases and J by 3 bases, with 16 bases of the junction left unmatched. Germline CDR1 is SEHNR and CDR2 is FQNEAQ (reference sequence). The CDR3 length is 18 residues. The CDR3 sequence: CASRPKIIRGTANEKLFF. CDR3 DNA sequence: TGTGCCAGCAGGCCGAAGATCATCCGGGGGACAGCTAATGAAAAACTGTTTTTT.

The rearrangement uses TRBV6-5 and TRBJ1-1, with 7 bases identical to TRBD1. The germline V gene has CDR1 MNHEY and CDR2 SVGAGI. The CDR3 contains 13 residues. J lost 8 bases, V lost 6 bases, and 9 bases had no gene match. CDR3 region: CASSPRGLGEAFF. CDR3 nucleotides: TGTGCCAGCAGCCCTAGGGGGCTAGGGGAAGCTTTCTTT.

V is TRBV18 and J is TRBJ1-3, with 7 bases that match TRBD1. From germline, CDR1 is KGHSH and CDR2 LQKENI. The V and J ends lost 3 bases and 2 bases, in that order; junction bases with no gene match: 4. This CDR3 is 15 amino acids long. CDR3 sequence reads: CASSPMTGTGNTIYF. The CDR3 region has the DNA TGTGCCAGCTCACCCATGACAGGGACTGGAAACACCATATATTTT.

The CDR3 sequence: CSVRTGGSTGELFF. The CDR3 DNA sequence: TGCAGCGTTAGGACAGGGGGATCCACCGGGGAGCTGTTTTTT. The chain uses TRBV29-1 and TRBJ2-2; 10 bases line up with TRBD1. Looked up from germline, CDR1 is SQVTM and CDR2 is ANQGSEA. The CDR3 is 14 residues long. V lost 5 bases to trimming and J lost 4 bases; unmatched junction nucleotides: 4.

The chain combines TRBV13 with TRBJ1-3; no clear D. The CDR3 loop spans 16 amino acids. The V gene lost 0 bases and the J gene lost 0 bases, with 9 bases spanning the gap. The germline CDR1 and CDR2 sequences are PRHDT and FYEKMQ (reference sequence). CDR3 sequence (DNA): TGTGCCAGCAGCTTAGGACCGGGCCGCTCTGGAAACACCATATATTTT. Translation: CASSLGPGRSGNTIYF.

In DNA form, the CDR3 reads TGTGCCAGCAGCTTAGAGAGGGGTCACGAGCAGTACGTC. As protein: CASSLERGHEQYV. The chain has TRBV7-2 and TRBJ2-7, with D perhaps matching TRBD1 or TRBD2 (5 bases each). CDR3 length: 13 residues. The V end was cut by 1 base, the J end by 5 bases, with 9 bases between. Germline V gene data show CDR1 as SGHTA and CDR2 as FQGNSA.

The chain links TRBV7-9 to TRBJ2-7; the D is unclear. Germline loops: CDR1 SEHNR, CDR2 FQNEAQ (reference sequence). This CDR3 comprises 13 residues. The chain's CDR3 is CASSLGTYDERYV. The CDR3 DNA is TGTGCCAGCAGCTTAGGGACCTACGACGAGCGGTACGTC.

The V gene is TRBV30, the J gene TRBJ2-1; the match to TRBD2 covers 13 bases. Germline V gene sequence: CDR1 GTSNPN, CDR2 SVGIG (reference sequence). The CDR3 extends over 14 amino acids. V lost 5 bases, J lost 8 bases, and 6 bases stayed unmatched. The CDR3 spells CAWLRTSGRDEQFF. The DNA of the CDR3 is TGTGCCTGGCTTCGGACTAGCGGGAGAGATGAGCAGTTCTTC.

CDR3 sequence reads: CASRPHWAETQYF. CDR3 sequence (DNA): TGTGCCAGCAGACCCCATTGGGCAGAGACCCAGTACTTC. The chain carries TRBV7-2 and TRBJ2-5; D is ambiguous. Trimming removed 6 bases from V and 4 bases from J, with 12 bases in between. Germline V CDR1 and CDR2: SGHTA, FQGNSA. The CDR3 sequence is 13 residues long.

This clone was picked up a small number of times. This chain joins TRBV9 and TRBJ1-6; 7 bases align to TRBD1. This CDR3 has 15 residues. V shed 3 bases and J 8 bases; nucleotides not matched to a gene: 8. Per the germline V gene, CDR1 is SGDLS and CDR2 is YYNGEE. CDR3 loop: CASSEAPDRDSPLHF. CDR3 DNA sequence: TGTGCCAGCAGCGAAGCCCCCGACAGGGATTCACCCCTCCACTTT.

This chain uses TRBV7-8 with TRBJ1-1; D gene uncertain. Germline V gene lookup returns CDR1 SGHVS and CDR2 FQNEAQ. Trimming stripped 4 bases from V and 5 bases from J, with 20 bases between. The CDR3 consists of 16 residues. The CDR3 is CASSYRPGSSGTEAFF. As DNA, the CDR3 is TGTGCCAGCAGCTATCGACCGGGGAGTTCGGGTACTGAAGCTTTCTTT.

The J gene is TRBJ2-2, the V gene TRBV19; no clear D gene. The length of the CDR3 is 17 residues. V was pared by 3 bases and J by 3 bases, with 17 bases between. CDR1 is LNHDA and CDR2 is SQIVND in the germline V gene (reference sequence). CDR3 in DNA: TGTGCCAGTAGTATTGGCAGGCTTCGGAAGGACACCGGGGAGCTGTTTTTT. This sequence encodes CASSIGRLRKDTGELFF.